This paragraph reports one T cell receptor beta chain. Its target is not known. The data were obtained in a study of cytomegalovirus exposure and HLA in healthy donors. Study-level background: Most donors, 81% of 398 genotyped, fell in the Caucasian-associated ancestry cluster.

The PCR was carried out with 60 Vbeta primers and 13 Jbeta primers. The table came from immunoSEQ multiplex PCR; TCRdb's copy has only in-frame clones and leaves some out. The sample shows some 130,000 clones, about 66% of them seen only once. Study findings and constraints: In a later analysis, donors in an Asian-associated ancestry cluster reportedly had fewer N-insertions in productive TCRs than the cohort mean.

Source material: PBMCs. The TCR sequence derives from a human donor in good health.

This CDR3 is CASTRGNSYEQYF. CDR3 DNA sequence: TGTGCCAGCACCAGGGGCAATTCCTACGAGCAGTACTTC. The J gene is TRBJ2-7, the V gene TRBV7-9; D possibly corresponds to TRBD1 (6 bases). Per germline, CDR1 SEHNR and CDR2 FQNEAQ (reference sequence). The CDR3 is 13 amino acids. With 7 bases removed from V and 1 base from J, the gap between germline ends came to 11 bases.